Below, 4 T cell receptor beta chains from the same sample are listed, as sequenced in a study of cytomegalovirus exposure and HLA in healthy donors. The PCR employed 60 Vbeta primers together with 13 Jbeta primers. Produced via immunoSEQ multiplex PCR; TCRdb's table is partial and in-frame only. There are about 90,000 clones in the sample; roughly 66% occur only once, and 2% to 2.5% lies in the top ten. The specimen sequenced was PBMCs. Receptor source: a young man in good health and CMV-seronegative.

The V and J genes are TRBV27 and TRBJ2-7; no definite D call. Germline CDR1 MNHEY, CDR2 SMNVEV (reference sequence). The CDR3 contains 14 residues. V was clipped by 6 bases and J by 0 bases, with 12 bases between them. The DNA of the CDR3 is TGTGCCAGCAGACAAGGAGAAAGCTCCTACGAGCAGTACTTC. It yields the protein CASRQGESSYEQYF.

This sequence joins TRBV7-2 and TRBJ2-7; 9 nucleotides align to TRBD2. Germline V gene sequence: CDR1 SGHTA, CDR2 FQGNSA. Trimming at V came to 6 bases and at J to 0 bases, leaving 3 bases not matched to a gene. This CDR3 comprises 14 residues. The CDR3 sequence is CASSSGGSSYEQYF. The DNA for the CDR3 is TGTGCCAGCAGTAGCGGGGGTAGCTCCTACGAGCAGTACTTC.

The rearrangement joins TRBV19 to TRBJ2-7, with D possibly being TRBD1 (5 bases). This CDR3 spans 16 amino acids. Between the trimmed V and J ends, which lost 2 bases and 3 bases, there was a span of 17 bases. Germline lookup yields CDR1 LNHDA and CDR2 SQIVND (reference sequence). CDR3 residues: CASSISSEQAFYEQYF. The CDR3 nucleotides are TGTGCCAGTAGTATAAGTTCGGAACAGGCCTTCTACGAGCAGTACTTC.

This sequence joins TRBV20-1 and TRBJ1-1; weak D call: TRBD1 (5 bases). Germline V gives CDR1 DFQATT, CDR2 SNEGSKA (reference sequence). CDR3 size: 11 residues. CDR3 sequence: CRVDIVSEAFF. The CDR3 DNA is TGCAGGGTGGACATTGTCTCTGAAGCTTTCTTT.